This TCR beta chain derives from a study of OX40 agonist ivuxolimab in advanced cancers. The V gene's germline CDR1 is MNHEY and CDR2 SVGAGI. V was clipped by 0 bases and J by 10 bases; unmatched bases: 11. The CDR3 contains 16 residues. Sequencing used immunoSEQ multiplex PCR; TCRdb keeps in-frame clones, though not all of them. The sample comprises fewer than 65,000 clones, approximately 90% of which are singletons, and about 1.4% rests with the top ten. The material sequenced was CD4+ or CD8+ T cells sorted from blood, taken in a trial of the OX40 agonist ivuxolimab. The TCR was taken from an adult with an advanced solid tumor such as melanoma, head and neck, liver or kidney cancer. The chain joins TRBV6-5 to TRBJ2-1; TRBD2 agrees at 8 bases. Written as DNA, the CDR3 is TGTGCCAGCAGTTACTCGTTCACGGGAGGGCCAGGGGAGCAGTTCTTC. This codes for CASSYSFTGGPGEQFF.